The clone carrying this T cell receptor beta chain was counted ten times or more. The record originates from a study of human T cells and chemical hapten exposure. Study-level information: Recorded diagnoses among the mostly female patients were alopecia areata, totalis or universalis.

Time point of the sample: pre-sensitization, week 0. Treatment meaning: therapeutic diphenylcyclopropenone sensitization with weekly scalp DPC. For the library, individual cDNA molecules each received unique molecular identifiers. Using its own MiXCR run on the RACE reads, TCRdb lists one record per CDR3 protein. This table has over 300,000 distinct CDR3 sequences, about 5.1% appearing once. The sample consisted of whole blood, taken in connection with sensitization to the hapten diphenylcyclopropenone (DPC). This clonotype originated in a woman in her forties or fifties with alopecia areata. Some clones in this sample may be carry-over from other donors' samples.

CDR3 nucleotide sequence: TGTGCCAGCAGCGGGAGGACTAGCGGGCCACAAGAGACCCAGTACTTC. Its translation is CASSGRTSGPQETQYF. The J gene is TRBJ2-5, the V gene TRBV7-2; 11 bases line up with TRBD2. The CDR3 is 16 amino acids. With 5 bases clipped from V and 2 bases from J, the junction kept 7 bases outside the gene matches. Germline-derived CDR1 and CDR2 are SGHTA and FQGNSA.